This T cell receptor (beta chain) was captured by sequencing in a study of T cells in Graves' hyperthyroidism and ophthalmopathy. Study-level findings and limits: Most thyroid clonotypes with frequency above 0.001 were detected in blood.

From germline, CDR1 is LNHDA and CDR2 SQIVND (reference sequence). V lost 9 bases and J 3 bases, leaving 14 bases between the germline ends. The CDR3 extends over 13 amino acids. For this clonotype: What it binds is unknown.

TCR beta CDR3 region amplification was performed from RNA transcripts. The TCR CDR3 was amplified in a first-round RT-PCR using the HTBI primer set. Using its own MiXCR run on the multiplex PCR reads, TCRdb lists one record per CDR3 protein. The data show approximately 370,000 distinct CDR3 sequences, 14% to 15% seen once. Clinical symptoms, serum thyroxine, TRAb, thyroid ultrasound and orbital computed tomography informed diagnoses. The sample consisted of blood. The chain combines TRBV19 with TRBJ2-5, with a possible D match to TRBD1 (5 bases). This TCR derives from a young woman with Graves' hyperthyroidism. Written as DNA, the CDR3 is TGTGCCAGCCGGTGGACAAGGGAAGAGACCCAGTACTTC. Translated: CASRWTREETQYF. The variable domain in full, completed from reference TRBV19 and TRBJ2-5, reads DGGITQSPKYLFRKEGQNVTLSCEQNLNHDAMYWYRQDPGQGLRLIYYSQIVNDFQKGDIAEGYSVSREKKESFPLTVTSAQKNPTAFYLCASRWTREETQYFGPGTRLLVL.